These 19 T cell receptor beta chains came from one sample sequenced in a study of T-cell memory formation after mild COVID-19. TCRdb processed the 5' RACE reads anew with MiXCR; each CDR3 protein has one entry. The table records about 500,000 distinct CDR3 sequences, around 21% of them present only once. Sample: PBMCs or a T cell subset sorted from them (not recorded which). Receptors originate from an adult woman who had mild COVID-19 (a few samples of this study predate the infection). Cell type and time point are not known.

In this sample, this clonotype turned up a few times. The V call is TRBV5-1, the J call TRBJ1-2; D is ambiguous. This CDR3 spans 12 amino acids. Per the germline V gene, CDR1 is SGHRS and CDR2 is YFSETQ. Trimming shortened V by 1 base and J by 7 bases, and 8 bases separated the two germline ends. The CDR3 DNA follows: TGCGCCAGCAGCTTGAACTCCGGTGGCTACACCTTC. Encoded protein: CASSLNSGGYTF.

J is TRBJ2-2 and V is TRBV29-1; D possibly corresponds to TRBD2 (5 bases). There are 11 residues in the CDR3. Looked up from germline, CDR1 is SQVTM and CDR2 is ANQGSEA. Trimming removed 7 bases from V and 3 bases from J, with 6 bases in between. CDR3 coding DNA: TGCAGCGCCGGGGACACCGGGGAGCTGTTTTTT. Protein: CSAGDTGELFF.

The rearrangement links TRBV20-1 to TRBJ2-1, with 15 nucleotides matching TRBD2. Trimming cost V 5 bases and J 0 bases; bases outside gene matches: 2. In germline, CDR1 is DFQATT, CDR2 SNEGSKA (reference sequence). The CDR3 spans 16 residues. The CDR3 protein is CSAGLAGGNSYNEQFF. The CDR3 nucleotides read TGCAGTGCTGGACTAGCGGGAGGGAACTCCTACAATGAGCAGTTCTTC.

This clonotype came up many times. The chain couples TRBV20-1 to TRBJ1-1, with a possible D match to TRBD1 (5 bases). CDR3 length: 14 residues. CDR1 is DFQATT and CDR2 is SNEGSKA in the germline V gene (reference sequence). V shed 0 bases and J shed 5 bases, with 13 bases lying between them. CDR3 in DNA: TGCAGTGCTAGAGACGCGGGCAGGGCTACTGAAGCTTTCTTT. Amino acid sequence: CSARDAGRATEAFF.

This clonotype was counted between two and nine times. The J gene is TRBJ1-1, the V gene TRBV29-1; no clear D. This CDR3 contains 13 residues. Germline V gives CDR1 SQVTM, CDR2 ANQGSEA. Trimming took 2 bases from V and 0 from J, leaving 7 bases between them. CDR3 in DNA: TGCAGCGTTGAACAGAGATTGAACACTGAAGCTTTCTTT. This translates into CSVEQRLNTEAFF. The whole variable domain, remainder taken from reference TRBV29-1 and TRBJ1-1, is SAVISQKPSRDICQRGTSLTIQCQVDSQVTMMFWYRQQPGQSLTLIATANQGSEATYESGFVIDKFPISRPNLTFSTLTVSNMSPEDSSIYLCSVEQRLNTEAFFGQGTRLTVV.

This clonotype was recorded many times. V is TRBV5-1 and J is TRBJ1-2; a possible D gene is TRBD1 (6 bases). Germline V gene sequence: CDR1 SGHRS, CDR2 YFSETQ. CDR3 length: 14 residues. V shed 2 bases and J shed 6 bases, with 14 bases lying between them. The CDR3 protein is CASSLLQGGDGYTF. For the CDR3, the DNA is TGCGCCAGCAGCTTACTACAGGGTGGTGATGGCTACACCTTC.

V usage is TRBV20-1 and J usage is TRBJ2-5, with a tentative D call TRBD2 (5 bases). Germline V gene data show CDR1 as DFQATT and CDR2 as SNEGSKA (reference sequence). The CDR3 runs to 14 residues. Trimming shortened V by 0 bases and J by 4 bases, and 12 bases separated the two germline ends. The CDR3 is CSARDLRGRETQYF. CDR3 coding DNA: TGCAGTGCTAGAGATTTGCGAGGGCGAGAGACCCAGTACTTC.

This clonotype was found a few times. V usage is TRBV7-9 and J usage is TRBJ2-7; no reliable D call. The CDR3 sequence is 12 residues long. V lost 4 bases and J 3 bases, leaving 7 bases between the germline ends. Germline V gives CDR1 SEHNR, CDR2 FQNEAQ (reference sequence). The CDR3 reads CASSSQYYEQYF. Here the CDR3 DNA reads TGTGCCAGCAGCTCTCAATACTACGAGCAGTACTTC. Looking up the rest from reference TRBV7-9 and TRBJ2-7 gives the full variable domain: DTGVSQNPRHKITKRGQNVTFRCDPISEHNRLYWYRQTLGQGPEFLTYFQNEAQLEKSRLLSDRFSAERPKGSFSTLEIQRTEQGDSAMYLCASSSQYYEQYFGPGTRLTVT.

The chain links TRBV5-1 to TRBJ2-5; D perhaps matches TRBD2 (7 bases). This CDR3 is built from 15 residues. With 2 bases removed from V and 5 bases from J, the gap between germline ends came to 16 bases. Germline loops: CDR1 SGHRS, CDR2 YFSETQ. In DNA, the CDR3 is TGCGCCAGCAGCTTAACACGGGGGGCCGGGGAGACCCAGTACTTC. Amino acid sequence: CASSLTRGAGETQYF.

This clonotype has a handful of counts. The V and J genes are TRBV3-1 and TRBJ2-3; D gene unclear. Trimming pared 2 bases from V and 5 bases from J, leaving 8 bases between. The CDR3 loop spans 13 amino acids. Per the germline V gene, CDR1 is LGHDT and CDR2 is YNNKEL (reference sequence). The CDR3 reads CASSQYPGDTQYF. The CDR3 nucleotides are TGTGCCAGCAGCCAATATCCCGGAGATACGCAGTATTTT.

The chain links TRBV27 to TRBJ2-3, with 10 bases aligning to TRBD1. The germline CDR1 and CDR2 sequences are MNHEY and SMNVEV (reference sequence). There are 16 residues in the CDR3. With 5 bases clipped from V and 0 bases from J, the junction kept 5 bases outside the gene matches. The CDR3 spells CASSKRTGGSTDTQYF. The CDR3 DNA follows: TGTGCCAGCAGTAAAAGGACAGGGGGGAGCACAGATACGCAGTATTTT.

This clonotype was seen a handful of times. The V gene is TRBV7-9, the J gene TRBJ1-1, with D maybe TRBD1 (5 bases). Germline V gives CDR1 SEHNR, CDR2 FQNEAQ (reference sequence). This CDR3 comprises 19 residues. Trimming shortened V by 4 bases and J by 0 bases, and 24 bases separated the two germline ends. The DNA for the CDR3 is TGTGCCAGCAGCTCTAACCCTTACCGGGGGAGGCCCATGAACACTGAAGCTTTCTTT. Amino acid sequence: CASSSNPYRGRPMNTEAFF. Variable domain in full (rest from reference TRBV7-9 and TRBJ1-1): DTGVSQNPRHKITKRGQNVTFRCDPISEHNRLYWYRQTLGQGPEFLTYFQNEAQLEKSRLLSDRFSAERPKGSFSTLEIQRTEQGDSAMYLCASSSNPYRGRPMNTEAFFGQGTRLTVV.

This clonotype came up a few times. V is TRBV5-1 and J is TRBJ2-1; D unresolved. The germline V gene encodes CDR1 SGHRS and CDR2 YFSETQ. This CDR3 region has 12 residues. The V and J ends lost 4 bases and 5 bases respectively, with 7 bases between them. The CDR3 here is CASSAGDNEQFF. The CDR3, as DNA: TGCGCCAGCAGCGCCGGAGACAATGAGCAGTTCTTC.

The V gene is TRBV7-9, the J gene TRBJ2-7; D could derive from TRBD1 or TRBD2 (5 bases each). CDR3 length equals 14 residues. The ends were cut back, 1 base at V and 6 bases at J, with 13 bases in the middle. Germline lookup yields CDR1 SEHNR and CDR2 FQNEAQ (reference sequence). Here the CDR3 DNA reads TGTGCCAGCAGCTTAGTTGGTAACGGGGCCGAGCAGTACTTC. Translation gives CASSLVGNGAEQYF.

The V call is TRBV11-3, the J call TRBJ1-1; tentatively, D is TRBD1 (5 bases). The CDR3 runs to 15 residues. Germline-derived CDR1 and CDR2 are SGHNT and YENEEA. The ends were cut back, 4 bases at V and 0 bases at J, with 12 bases in the middle. CDR3 protein: CASSSGQIMNTEAFF. The CDR3 DNA is TGTGCCAGCAGCTCGGGGCAGATTATGAACACTGAAGCTTTCTTT.

This rearrangement joins TRBV11-2 to TRBJ1-1; D possibly corresponds to TRBD1 (5 bases). The germline V and J ends were trimmed by 0 bases and 3 bases, with 11 bases remaining between them. Germline CDR1 SGHAT, CDR2 FQNNGV. The length of the CDR3 is 15 residues. The CDR3 DNA follows: TGTGCCAGCAGCTTAGAGCCAGGGCGGTACACTGAAGCTTTCTTT. Its translation: CASSLEPGRYTEAFF.

This chain uses TRBV6-6 with TRBJ1-4; possibly TRBD1 for D (5 bases). The CDR3 has 15 amino acids. CDR1 is MNHNY and CDR2 is SVGAGI in the germline V gene (reference sequence). V lost 6 bases to trimming and J lost 5 bases, with 16 bases between them. The CDR3, as DNA: TGTGCCAGCAGCCCACCCCCTCGGGGGAATGAAAAACTGTTTTTT. Translating it yields CASSPPPRGNEKLFF.

This clonotype showed up many times. The V call is TRBV6-2 or TRBV6-3, the J call TRBJ2-1, with no clear D. The CDR3 loop spans 14 amino acids. The germline V gene encodes CDR1 MNHEY and CDR2 SVGEGT. Trimming removed 0 bases from V and 0 bases from J, with 3 bases in between. CDR3 protein: CASSYSSSYNEQFF. The CDR3 DNA sequence: TGTGCCAGCAGTTACTCGAGCTCCTACAATGAGCAGTTCTTC.

This clonotype was seen a handful of times. The V call is TRBV4-3, the J call TRBJ2-3; 9 nucleotides line up with TRBD1. The trim removed 2 bases at V and 3 bases at J, leaving 3 bases unmatched. Germline V CDR1 and CDR2: LGHNA, YSLEER. The CDR3 consists of 15 residues. CDR3 amino acids: CASSQMDRGTDTQYF. The DNA for the CDR3 is TGCGCCAGCAGCCAAATGGACAGGGGTACAGATACGCAGTATTTT.